The 22 T cell receptor beta chains below all came from one sample that was sequenced in a study of T-cell reconstitution after alpha-beta-depleted transplantation in children. The authors prepared the TCRbeta library with unique molecular identifiers. TCRdb re-called the PCR reads with MiXCR, one entry per CDR3 protein. The sample lists approximately 430,000 distinct CDR3 sequences, around 15% seen once, with just under 30% in the top ten. The sample in question was PBMCs, mostly from graft donor cells, obtained 360 days after TCRalphabeta/CD19-depleted stem cell transplant. The receptor set was obtained from a boy under two years old who had a stem cell transplant for Wiskott-Aldrich syndrome, so the T cells may come from the graft donor.

V usage is TRBV7-8 and J usage is TRBJ2-5; TRBD1 agrees at 8 bases. Germline CDR1 is SGHVS and CDR2 is FQNEAQ. V was pared by 5 bases and J by 6 bases, with 8 bases of the junction left unmatched. The length of the CDR3 is 14 residues. CDR3 nucleotides: TGTGCCAGCAGCAGACGGACAGGGACGCAGACCCAGTACTTC. It specifies CASSRRTGTQTQYF.

This chain joins TRBV12-3 or TRBV12-4 and TRBJ2-5, with D perhaps matching TRBD1 (6 bases). The CDR3 runs 14 residues. Trimming pared 2 bases from V and 5 bases from J, leaving 12 bases between. CDR3 in amino acids: CASSLPGQRETQYF. Here the CDR3 DNA reads TGTGCCAGCAGTTTACCCGGACAGAGGGAGACCCAGTACTTC.

The chain links TRBV4-1 to TRBJ2-7; D is perhaps TRBD1 (5 bases). The length of the CDR3 is 13 residues. Germline values: CDR1 MGHRA, CDR2 YSYEKL. The V end was cut by 3 bases, the J end by 2 bases, with 8 bases between. CDR3 sequence reads: CASSQTETYEQYF. CDR3 in DNA: TGCGCCAGCAGCCAGACAGAGACCTACGAGCAGTACTTC.

This clonotype was seen a few times. The rearrangement joins TRBV12-3 or TRBV12-4 to TRBJ1-1; tentatively, D is TRBD1 (6 bases). Between the trimmed V and J ends, which lost 9 bases and 4 bases, there was a span of 18 bases. The CDR3 runs 14 residues. The CDR3 spells CASSKRGSGTEAFF. The CDR3 coding sequence is TGTGCCAGTAGCAAAAGGGGGAGTGGCACTGAAGCTTTCTTT.

The chain joins TRBV27 to TRBJ2-3; 10 bases align to TRBD2. Germline loops: CDR1 MNHEY, CDR2 SMNVEV (reference sequence). This CDR3 region has 15 residues. With 2 bases clipped from V and 7 bases from J, the junction kept 6 bases outside the gene matches. The CDR3 nucleotides read TGTGCCAGCAGTTTAAAAGCTAGCGGGAGTAATACGCAGTATTTT. Its translation is CASSLKASGSNTQYF.

This clonotype was seen a handful of times. This chain links TRBV6-5 with TRBJ2-5; D may be TRBD2 (5 bases). Trimming removed 10 bases from V and 4 bases from J, with 10 bases in between. Germline CDR1 reads MNHEY; CDR2 reads SVGAGI. This CDR3 is 11 amino acids long. The CDR3 reads CAISRGETQYF. As DNA, the CDR3 is TGTGCCATCAGCCGGGGAGAGACCCAGTACTTC.

This chain uses TRBV27 with TRBJ2-4, with D perhaps matching TRBD2 (5 bases). Trimming took 4 bases from V and 0 from J, leaving 13 bases between them. CDR1 is MNHEY, CDR2 SMNVEV, per germline (reference sequence). This CDR3 has 16 residues. The CDR3 sequence is CASSSNSELAKNIQYF. CDR3 in DNA: TGTGCCAGCAGTTCAAATAGCGAACTAGCCAAAAACATTCAGTACTTC.

The sample holds a few counts of this clonotype. This chain connects TRBV7-9 to TRBJ2-1, with D possibly matching TRBD1 (5 bases). The CDR3 covers 16 residues. The V gene lost 8 bases and the J gene lost 0 bases, with 17 bases spanning the gap. The germline CDR1 and CDR2 sequences are SEHNR and FQNEAQ (reference sequence). CDR3 sequence: CASLEPTAGSYNEQFF. CDR3 nucleotides: TGTGCCAGCCTGGAACCGACAGCCGGCTCCTACAATGAGCAGTTCTTC.

This clonotype was seen only a few times. Because the CDR3's place on the DNA is in doubt, the DNA is left out and the CDR3 is given as listed by TCRdb. The chain couples TRBV29-1 to TRBJ2-7; no check of the table's D call, TRBD2, against the DNA was made. 16 amino acids form the CDR3, both terminal residues included. Germline values: CDR1 SQVTM, CDR2 ANQGSEA. CDR3 in amino acids: CSVEVGPGRAPYEQYF.

This clonotype was picked up a small number of times. This sequence joins TRBV25-1 and TRBJ2-7, with D possibly called TRBD1 or TRBD2 (6 bases each). The CDR3 is made up of 15 amino acids. Germline loops: CDR1 MGHDK, CDR2 SYGVNS. Between the trimmed V and J ends, which lost 3 bases and 2 bases, there was a span of 14 bases. In nucleotides, the CDR3 is TGTGCCAGCAGTGATACAGGGAGGCCCCCCTACGAGCAGTACTTC. It yields the protein CASSDTGRPPYEQYF.

The chain carries TRBV3-1 and TRBJ2-7; 7 bases match TRBD1. V shed 6 bases and J 0 bases; nucleotides not matched to a gene: 11. Germline assignment: CDR1 LGHDT and CDR2 YNNKEL (reference sequence). The CDR3 totals 16 residues. CDR3 sequence (DNA): TGTGCCAGCAGACCGACTCGGGACAGAAGCTCCTACGAGCAGTACTTC. Its translation is CASRPTRDRSSYEQYF.

This clonotype was observed a few times. V is TRBV6-1 and J is TRBJ1-4; D gene unclear. Germline loops: CDR1 MNHNS, CDR2 SASEGT. The CDR3 length is 15 residues. V shed 8 bases and J shed 0 bases, with 13 bases lying between them. Written as DNA, the CDR3 is TGTGCCAGCGTACCCCGGCCCGCAACTAATGAAAAACTGTTTTTT. Protein: CASVPRPATNEKLFF.

This sequence joins TRBV24-1 and TRBJ2-3; D assignment may be TRBD1 or TRBD2 (5 bases each). Trimming stripped 0 bases from V and 1 base from J, with 10 bases between. Germline V gene sequence: CDR1 KGHDR, CDR2 SFDVKD. The CDR3 covers 16 residues. CDR3 amino acids: CATSDLGRGRTDTQYF. CDR3 nucleotides: TGTGCCACCAGTGATTTGGGTCGGGGCCGCACAGATACGCAGTATTTT.

The chain links TRBV7-2 to TRBJ2-7; 10 nucleotides align to TRBD2. The CDR3 totals 15 residues. J gave up 4 bases and V 1 base, and 4 bases lay outside the gene matches. CDR1 SGHTA and CDR2 FQGNSA come from the germline V gene. The CDR3 bases are TGTGCCAGCAGCTTAGAACTAGCGGGAAAGTACGAGCAGTACTTC. Translating it yields CASSLELAGKYEQYF.

The table lists this clonotype with a few counts. Possible read error: a much larger clone is one base away. The CDR3 does not close with the conserved phenylalanine or tryptophan, likely indicating a read error. The chain couples TRBV20-1 to TRBJ2-7; 11 bases line up with TRBD2. The trim removed 6 bases at V and 3 bases at J, leaving 4 bases unmatched. The V gene's germline CDR1 is DFQATT and CDR2 SNEGSKA (reference sequence). This CDR3 comprises 13 residues. The DNA for the CDR3 is TGCAGTGCACCCCTAGCGGGAGGCTACGAGCAGTACTTG. Its protein is CSAPLAGGYEQYL.

The DNA of the CDR3 is TGCGCCAGCAGCCAAGGGGGAAAGACTTGGTACGAGCAGTACTTC. It codes for CASSQGGKTWYEQYF. The rearrangement uses TRBV4-1 and TRBJ2-7; the D is unclear. This CDR3 comprises 15 residues. The germline V and J ends were trimmed by 1 base and 4 bases, with 14 bases remaining between them. The germline gives CDR1 MGHRA, CDR2 YSYEKL.

This clonotype showed up just a few times. The rearrangement joins TRBV12-3 or TRBV12-4 to TRBJ1-2; D unresolved. The CDR3 has 13 amino acids. V lost 2 bases and J 12 bases, leaving 16 bases between the germline ends. The CDR3 is CASSLIGRWGNTF. For the CDR3, the DNA is TGTGCCAGCAGTTTAATTGGACGGTGGGGAAACACCTTC.

The table lists this clonotype with a count of one. The chain carries TRBV6-5 and TRBJ2-5; D ambiguous. This CDR3 has 14 amino acids. Trimming took off 3 bases at V and 4 bases at J, with 12 bases between the two ends. Germline lookup yields CDR1 MNHEY and CDR2 SVGAGI. In nucleotides, the CDR3 is TGTGCCAGCAGTTATGATCGGAATATAGAGACCCAGTACTTC. Translation: CASSYDRNIETQYF.

This clonotype was seen a few times. This chain joins TRBV9 and TRBJ1-2; no reliable D call. V lost 1 base, J lost 2 bases, and 12 bases lay in between. The CDR3 is made up of 15 amino acids. Germline V gives CDR1 SGDLS, CDR2 YYNGEE. The CDR3 DNA reads as TGTGCCAGCAGCGTACCCGCGGGAGAGAACTATGGCTACACCTTC. This translates into CASSVPAGENYGYTF.

This clonotype was observed a few times. The J gene is TRBJ2-7, the V gene TRBV4-1; 7 bases are a match to TRBD2. V gave up 0 bases and J gave up 2 bases; unmatched junction bases: 22. This CDR3 contains 21 residues. Germline V gene lookup returns CDR1 MGHRA and CDR2 YSYEKL. CDR3 DNA: TGCGCCAGCAGCCAAGAAGGTTGGGTACGTGATCAGCGGGGCGAAACCTACGAGCAGTACTTC. It translates to CASSQEGWVRDQRGETYEQYF.

The chain recombines TRBV20-1 with TRBJ2-3; no clear D gene. CDR3 length equals 11 residues. The ends were cut back, 4 bases at V and 7 bases at J, with 9 bases in the middle. In germline, CDR1 is DFQATT, CDR2 SNEGSKA (reference sequence). The CDR3 protein is CSATPNHTQYF. The CDR3, as DNA: TGCAGTGCTACTCCGAATCATACGCAGTATTTT.

This sequence joins TRBV6-5 and TRBJ2-1, with TRBD2 identical over 13 bases. CDR3 length: 16 amino acids. Trimming at V came to 0 bases and at J to 8 bases, leaving 4 bases not matched to a gene. Germline V gene sequence: CDR1 MNHEY, CDR2 SVGAGI. The CDR3 region has the DNA TGTGCCAGCAGTTACTCCAGGACTAGCGGGGGCTATGAGCAGTTCTTC. Its protein product is CASSYSRTSGGYEQFF.